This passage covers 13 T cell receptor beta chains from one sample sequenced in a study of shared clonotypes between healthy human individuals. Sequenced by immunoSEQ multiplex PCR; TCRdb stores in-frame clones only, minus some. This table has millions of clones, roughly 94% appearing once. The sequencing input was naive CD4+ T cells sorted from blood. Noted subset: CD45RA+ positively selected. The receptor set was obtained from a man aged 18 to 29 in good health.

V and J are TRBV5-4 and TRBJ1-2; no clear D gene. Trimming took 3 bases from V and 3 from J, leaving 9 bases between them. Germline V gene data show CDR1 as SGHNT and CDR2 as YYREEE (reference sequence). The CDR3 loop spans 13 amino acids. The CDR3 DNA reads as TGTGCCAGCAGCTCCATAACGGACTATGGCTACACCTTC. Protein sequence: CASSSITDYGYTF.

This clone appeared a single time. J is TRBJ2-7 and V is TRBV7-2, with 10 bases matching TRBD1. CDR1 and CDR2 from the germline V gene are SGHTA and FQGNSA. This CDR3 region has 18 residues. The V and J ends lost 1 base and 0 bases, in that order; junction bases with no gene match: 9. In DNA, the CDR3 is TGTGCCAGCAGCTTAGTGGGGACAGGGGCCTCATCCTCCTACGAGCAGTACTTC. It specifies CASSLVGTGASSSYEQYF.

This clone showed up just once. The CDR3 DNA sequence: TGTGCCAGCAGCACGGGACAGTCCGCTTTGACCAATGAGCAGTTCTTC. It encodes CASSTGQSALTNEQFF. This chain uses TRBV9 with TRBJ2-1; 7 bases are a match to TRBD1. CDR1 SGDLS and CDR2 YYNGEE come from the germline V gene. The junction had 13 bases not matched to a gene; V was cut back by 4 bases and J by 6 bases. The CDR3 extends over 16 amino acids.

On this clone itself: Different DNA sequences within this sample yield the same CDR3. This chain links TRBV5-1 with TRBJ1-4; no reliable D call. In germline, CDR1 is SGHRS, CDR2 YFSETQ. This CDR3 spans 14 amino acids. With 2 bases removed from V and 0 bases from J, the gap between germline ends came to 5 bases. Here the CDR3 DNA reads TGCGCCAGCAGCTTAGGTACAACTAATGAAAAACTGTTTTTT. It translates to CASSLGTTNEKLFF.

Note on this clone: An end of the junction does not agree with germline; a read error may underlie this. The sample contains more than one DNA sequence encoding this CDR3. The chain's CDR3 is CASSISGQGSINQPQHF. In DNA, the CDR3 is TGTGCCAGTAGTATATCCGGACAGGGGTCGATCAATCAACCCCAGCATTTT. This rearrangement joins TRBV19 to TRBJ1-5; the match to TRBD1 covers 9 bases. Per the germline V gene, CDR1 is LNHDA and CDR2 is SQIVND (reference sequence). This CDR3 is 17 amino acids long.

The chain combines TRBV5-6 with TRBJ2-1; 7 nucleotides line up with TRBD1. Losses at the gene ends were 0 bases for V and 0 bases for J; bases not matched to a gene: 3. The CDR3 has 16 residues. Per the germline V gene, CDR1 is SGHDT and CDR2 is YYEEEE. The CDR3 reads CASSLDKGASYNEQFF. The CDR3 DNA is TGTGCCAGCAGCTTGGACAAGGGGGCCTCCTACAATGAGCAGTTCTTC.

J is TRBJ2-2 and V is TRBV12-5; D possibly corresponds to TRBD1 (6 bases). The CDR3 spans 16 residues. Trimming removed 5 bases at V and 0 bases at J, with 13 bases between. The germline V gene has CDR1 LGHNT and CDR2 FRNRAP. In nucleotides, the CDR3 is TGTGCTAGTGGTGTGCTTTGGGACACGAACACCGGGGAGCTGTTTTTT. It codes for CASGVLWDTNTGELFF.

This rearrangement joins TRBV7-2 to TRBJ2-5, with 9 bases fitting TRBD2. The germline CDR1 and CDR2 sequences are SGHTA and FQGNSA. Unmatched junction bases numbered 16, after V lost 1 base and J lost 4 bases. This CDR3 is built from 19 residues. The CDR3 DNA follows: TGTGCCAGCAGCTTAGGGGAGATAGCGGGAGTAGGGATTGTAGAGACCCAGTACTTC. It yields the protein CASSLGEIAGVGIVETQYF.

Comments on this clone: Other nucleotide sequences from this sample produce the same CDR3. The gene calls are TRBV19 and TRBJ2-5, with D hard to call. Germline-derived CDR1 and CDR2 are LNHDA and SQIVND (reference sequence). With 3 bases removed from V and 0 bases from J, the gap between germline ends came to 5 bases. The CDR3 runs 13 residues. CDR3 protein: CASSIGYQETQYF. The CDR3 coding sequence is TGTGCCAGTAGTATCGGATACCAAGAGACCCAGTACTTC.

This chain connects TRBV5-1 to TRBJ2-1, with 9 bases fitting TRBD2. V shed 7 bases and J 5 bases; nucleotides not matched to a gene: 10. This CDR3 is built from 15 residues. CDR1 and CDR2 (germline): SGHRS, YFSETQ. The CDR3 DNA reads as TGCGCCAGCTGCTGGGGGCTAGCGGGAAACAATGAGCAGTTCTTC. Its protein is CASCWGLAGNNEQFF.

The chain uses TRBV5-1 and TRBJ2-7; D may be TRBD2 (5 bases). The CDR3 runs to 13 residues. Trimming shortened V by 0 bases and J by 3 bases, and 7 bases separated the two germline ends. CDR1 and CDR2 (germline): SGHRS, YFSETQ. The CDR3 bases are TGCGCCAGCAGCTTGGACGGGAACTACGAGCAGTACTTC. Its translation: CASSLDGNYEQYF. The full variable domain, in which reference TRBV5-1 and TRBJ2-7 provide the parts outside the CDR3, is KAGVTQTPRYLIKTRGQQVTLSCSPISGHRSVSWYQQTPGQGLQFLFEYFSETQRNKGNFPGRFSGRQFSNSRSEMNVSTLELGDSALYLCASSLDGNYEQYFGPGTRLTVT.

In DNA form, the CDR3 reads TGTGCCAGTAGTATGGGAAGGGAGAATCAGCCCCAGCATTTT. As protein: CASSMGRENQPQHF. The chain carries TRBV19 and TRBJ1-5; D is undetermined. The CDR3 consists of 14 residues. V lost 3 bases and J lost 4, with 10 bases in between. Germline CDR1 and CDR2: LNHDA and SQIVND (reference sequence). Supplemented by reference TRBV19 and TRBJ1-5, the full variable domain reads DGGITQSPKYLFRKEGQNVTLSCEQNLNHDAMYWYRQDPGQGLRLIYYSQIVNDFQKGDIAEGYSVSREKKESFPLTVTSAQKNPTAFYLCASSMGRENQPQHFGDGTRLSIL.

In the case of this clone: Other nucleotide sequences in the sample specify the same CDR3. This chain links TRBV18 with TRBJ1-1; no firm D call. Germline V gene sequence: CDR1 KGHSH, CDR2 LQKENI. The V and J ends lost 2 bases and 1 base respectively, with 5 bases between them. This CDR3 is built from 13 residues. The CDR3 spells CASSPGRNTEAFF. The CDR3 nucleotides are TGTGCCAGCTCACCAGGGCGGAACACTGAAGCTTTCTTT.